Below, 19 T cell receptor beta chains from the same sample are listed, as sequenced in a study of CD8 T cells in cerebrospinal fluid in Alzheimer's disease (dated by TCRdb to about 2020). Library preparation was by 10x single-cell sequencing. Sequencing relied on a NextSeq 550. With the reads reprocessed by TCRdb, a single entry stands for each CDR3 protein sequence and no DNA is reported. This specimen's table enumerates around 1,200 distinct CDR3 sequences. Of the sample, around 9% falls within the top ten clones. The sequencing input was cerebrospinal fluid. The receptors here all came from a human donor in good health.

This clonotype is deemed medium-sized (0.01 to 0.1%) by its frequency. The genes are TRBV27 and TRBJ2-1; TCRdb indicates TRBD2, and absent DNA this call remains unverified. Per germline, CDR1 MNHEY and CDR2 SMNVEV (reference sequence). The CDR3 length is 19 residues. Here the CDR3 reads CASSLPGLAGGHRSTEQFF.

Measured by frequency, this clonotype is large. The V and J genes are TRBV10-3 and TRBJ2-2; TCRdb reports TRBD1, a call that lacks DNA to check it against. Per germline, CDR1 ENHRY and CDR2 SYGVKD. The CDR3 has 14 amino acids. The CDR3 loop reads CATLTGSNTGELFF.

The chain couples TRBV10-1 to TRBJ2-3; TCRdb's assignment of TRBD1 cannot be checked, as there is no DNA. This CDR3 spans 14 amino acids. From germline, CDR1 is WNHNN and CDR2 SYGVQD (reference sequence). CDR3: CASSGQGPTDTQYF.

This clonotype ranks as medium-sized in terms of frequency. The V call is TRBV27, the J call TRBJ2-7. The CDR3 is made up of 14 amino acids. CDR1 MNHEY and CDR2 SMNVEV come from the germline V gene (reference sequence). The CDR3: CASSLGGVPYEQYF.

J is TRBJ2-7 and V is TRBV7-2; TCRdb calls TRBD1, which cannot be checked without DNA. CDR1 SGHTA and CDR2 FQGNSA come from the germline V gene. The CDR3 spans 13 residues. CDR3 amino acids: CASSGPPSIEQYF.

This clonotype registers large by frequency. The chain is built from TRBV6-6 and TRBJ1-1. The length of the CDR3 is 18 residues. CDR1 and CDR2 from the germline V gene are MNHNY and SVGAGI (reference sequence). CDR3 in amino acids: CASSSTSIPNTYGTEAFF.

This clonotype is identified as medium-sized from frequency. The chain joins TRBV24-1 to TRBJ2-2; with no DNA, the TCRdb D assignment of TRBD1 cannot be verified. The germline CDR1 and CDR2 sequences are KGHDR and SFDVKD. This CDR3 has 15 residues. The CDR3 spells CATSGGPTNTGELFF.

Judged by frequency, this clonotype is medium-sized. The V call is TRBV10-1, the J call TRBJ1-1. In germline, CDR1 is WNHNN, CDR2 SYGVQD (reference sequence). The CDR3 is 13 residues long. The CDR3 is CASSDGGPREAFF.

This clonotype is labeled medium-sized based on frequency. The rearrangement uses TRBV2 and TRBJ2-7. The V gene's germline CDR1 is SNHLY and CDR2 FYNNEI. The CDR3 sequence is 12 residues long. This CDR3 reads CASSEYRYEQYF. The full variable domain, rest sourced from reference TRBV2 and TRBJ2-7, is EPEVTQTPSHQVTQMGQEVILRCVPISNHLYFYWYRQILGQKVEFLVSFYNNEISEKSEIFDDQFSVERPDGSNFTLKIRSTKLEDSAMYFCASSEYRYEQYFGPGTRLTVT.

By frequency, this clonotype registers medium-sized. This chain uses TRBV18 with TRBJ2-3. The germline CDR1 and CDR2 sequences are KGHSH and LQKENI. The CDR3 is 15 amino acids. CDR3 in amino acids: CASSPSYQNTDTQYF.

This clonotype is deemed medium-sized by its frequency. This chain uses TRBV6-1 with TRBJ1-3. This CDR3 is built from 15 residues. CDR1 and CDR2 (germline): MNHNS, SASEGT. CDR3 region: CASSSTGISGNTIYF.

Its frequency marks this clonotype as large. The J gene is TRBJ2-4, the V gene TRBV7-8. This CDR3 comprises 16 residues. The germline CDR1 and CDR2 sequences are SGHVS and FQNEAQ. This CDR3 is CASSETIGLAKNIQYF.

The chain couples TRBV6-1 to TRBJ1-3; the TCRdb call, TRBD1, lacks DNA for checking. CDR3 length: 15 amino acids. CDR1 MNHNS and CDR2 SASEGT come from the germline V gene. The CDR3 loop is CASYSSPSSGNTIYF.

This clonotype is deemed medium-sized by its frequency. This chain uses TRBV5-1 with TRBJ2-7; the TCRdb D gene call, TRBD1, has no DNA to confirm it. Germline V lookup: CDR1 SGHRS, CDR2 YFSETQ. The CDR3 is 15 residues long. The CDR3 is CASSGSQGARDEQYF. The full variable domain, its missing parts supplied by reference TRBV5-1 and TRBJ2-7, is KAGVTQTPRYLIKTRGQQVTLSCSPISGHRSVSWYQQTPGQGLQFLFEYFSETQRNKGNFPGRFSGRQFSNSRSEMNVSTLELGDSALYLCASSGSQGARDEQYFGPGTRLTVT.

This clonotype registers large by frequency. The CDR3: CSARKQGNTGELFF. The V gene is TRBV20-1, the J gene TRBJ2-2; there is no DNA to check the TCRdb D call of TRBD1. The CDR3 is 14 residues long. Per the germline V gene, CDR1 is DFQATT and CDR2 is SNEGSKA (reference sequence).

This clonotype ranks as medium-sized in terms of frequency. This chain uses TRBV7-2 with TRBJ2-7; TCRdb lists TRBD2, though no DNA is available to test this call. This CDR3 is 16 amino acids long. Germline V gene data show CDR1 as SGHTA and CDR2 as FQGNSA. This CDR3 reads CASSYLGGKSSGEQYF.

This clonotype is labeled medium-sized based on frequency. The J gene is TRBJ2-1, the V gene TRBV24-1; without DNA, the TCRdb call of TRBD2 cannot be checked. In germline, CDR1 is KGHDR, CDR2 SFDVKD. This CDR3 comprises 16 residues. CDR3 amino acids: CATSDSGLAGGNEQFF.

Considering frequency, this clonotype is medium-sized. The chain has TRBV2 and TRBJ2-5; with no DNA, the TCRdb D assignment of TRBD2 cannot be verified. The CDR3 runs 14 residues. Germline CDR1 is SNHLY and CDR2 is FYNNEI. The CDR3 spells CASRAGAQQETQYF.

The CDR3 sequence is CASSLRRAENTEAFF. J is TRBJ1-1 and V is TRBV5-5. This CDR3 has 15 residues. The germline gives CDR1 SGHKS, CDR2 YYEKEE (reference sequence).